These T cell receptor beta chains were read from a single sample in a study of blood T cell repertoires in COVID-19. TCRdb's copy holds only in-frame clones and misses some; the assay was immunoSEQ multiplex PCR. The sample records about 140,000 clones, about three quarters being singletons. The sequenced sample consisted of peripheral blood. The receptors were gathered from a woman between 45 and 60 years old with active or convalescent COVID-19. Both conserved end residues are part of each CDR3. Fields, in order: CDR3 length, V gene, CDR3 protein.

17 TRBV7-2 CASSGGDGPPSGNTIYF
15 TRBV6-5 CASSNPGTGRNTQYF
15 TRBV30 CAWSVGGFHLYGYTF
15 TRBV5-1 CASSSRSENTDTQYF
14 TRBV5-5 CASSGLPYNSPLHF
17 TRBV7-2 CASSLNPLLAGAGELFF
15 TRBV19 CASFPGGNSNQPQHF
14 TRBV28 CASSPGDSKNIQYF
15 TRBV9 CASSVGQGSGNTIYF
12 TRBV6-6 CASSAGGEGYTF
14 TRBV9 CASSARTGGDGYTF
13 TRBV12-3/TRBV12-4 CASTLLGGTEAFF
13 TRBV7-2 CASSSNAGQPQHF
14 TRBV9 CASSAMGRRNTIYF
16 TRBV9 CASSPSGQGARNEQFF
16 TRBV27 CASTRRLAGDYNEQFF
18 TRBV6-1 CASSEWLGLGRTNEKLFF
14 TRBV7-2 CASRLAGNTGELFF
17 TRBV19 CASSKDASGGLYNEQFF
16 TRBV6-2/TRBV6-3 CASSYSGGPSNQPQHF
13 TRBV12-3/TRBV12-4 CASSLWQGDGYTF
17 TRBV4-2 CASSHPLGQEANYGYTF
16 TRBV28 CASSFSSGRKYNEQFF
17 TRBV5-6 CASSSTLRGVNTGELFF
18 TRBV5-4 CASSSFPPRLVGTGELFF
16 TRBV5-1 CASSRAGENPIYGYTF
15 TRBV18 CASSKGTSLTDTQYF
17 TRBV3-1/TRBV3-2 CASSQDNLAGTQETQYF
12 TRBV12-3/TRBV12-4 CASSPQGHGYTF
15 TRBV7-9 CASSPGAGDNSPLHF
15 TRBV28 CASSLVQGGSNGYTF
13 TRBV28 CASSPTGNYGYTF
13 TRBV14 CASAQGRLSEQYF
15 TRBV9 CASSVEPAGWDIQYF
14 TRBV9 CASSGQRFPYEQYF
14 TRBV25-1 CASRSGVTNEKLFF
13 TRBV4-3 CASSQVKNTEAFF
12 TRBV29-1 CSVVWSWYGYTF
12 TRBV7-2 CASSLGLPEAFF
16 TRBV2 CASSERPPSSYNEQFF
13 TRBV19 CASSLKGGDEQFF
13 TRBV4-3 CASSQGENTEAFF
11 TRBV6-1 CASSEVQEAFF
14 TRBV6-2/TRBV6-3 CASSLYEAKNIQYF
13 TRBV7-9 CASSLFGYNEQFF
15 TRBV2 CASSRTDRTQETQYF
13 TRBV12-3/TRBV12-4 CASSWDNNEKLFF
14 TRBV7-9 CASSRDRVSSSYTF
13 TRBV6-1 CASSEARGTEAFF
15 TRBV19 CASSIRKGANYGYTF
13 TRBV2 CASRGTGMDEQFF
15 TRBV23-1 CASIHVAGGGAEQFF